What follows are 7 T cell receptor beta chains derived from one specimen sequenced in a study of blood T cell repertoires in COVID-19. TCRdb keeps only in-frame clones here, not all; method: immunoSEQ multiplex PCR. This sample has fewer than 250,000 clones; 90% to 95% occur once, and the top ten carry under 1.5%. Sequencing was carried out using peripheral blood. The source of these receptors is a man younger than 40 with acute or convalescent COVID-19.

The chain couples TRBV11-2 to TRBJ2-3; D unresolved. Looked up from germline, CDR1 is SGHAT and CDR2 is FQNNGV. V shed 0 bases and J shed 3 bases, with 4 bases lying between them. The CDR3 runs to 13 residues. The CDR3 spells CASSLDLTDTQYF. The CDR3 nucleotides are TGTGCCAGCAGCTTAGACCTAACAGATACGCAGTATTTT.

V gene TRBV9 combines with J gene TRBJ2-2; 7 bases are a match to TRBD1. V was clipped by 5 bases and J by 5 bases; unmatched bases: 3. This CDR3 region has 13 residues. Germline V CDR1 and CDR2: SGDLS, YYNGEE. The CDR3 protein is CASRQGRTGELFF. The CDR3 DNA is TGTGCCAGCAGACAGGGGCGGACCGGGGAGCTGTTTTTT.

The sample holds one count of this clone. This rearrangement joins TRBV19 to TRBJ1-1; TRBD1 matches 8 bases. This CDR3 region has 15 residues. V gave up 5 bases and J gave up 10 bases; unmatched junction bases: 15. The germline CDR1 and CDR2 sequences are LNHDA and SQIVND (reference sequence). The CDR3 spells CASSDWTGTAVGAFF. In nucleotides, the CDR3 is TGTGCCAGTAGTGACTGGACAGGGACAGCGGTCGGAGCTTTCTTT.

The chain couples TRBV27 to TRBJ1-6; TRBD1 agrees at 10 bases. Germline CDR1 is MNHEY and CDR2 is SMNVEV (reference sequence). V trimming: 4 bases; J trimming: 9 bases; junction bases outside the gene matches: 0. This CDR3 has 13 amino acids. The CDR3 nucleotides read TGTGCCAGCAGTTGGGACAGGGGTTCACCCCTCCACTTT. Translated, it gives CASSWDRGSPLHF.

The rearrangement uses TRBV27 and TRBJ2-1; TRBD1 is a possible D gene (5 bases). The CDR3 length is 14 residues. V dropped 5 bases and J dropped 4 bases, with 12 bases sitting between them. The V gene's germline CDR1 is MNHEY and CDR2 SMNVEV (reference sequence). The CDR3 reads CASSQTVTYNEQFF. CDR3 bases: TGTGCCAGCAGTCAGACAGTTACTTACAATGAGCAGTTCTTC.

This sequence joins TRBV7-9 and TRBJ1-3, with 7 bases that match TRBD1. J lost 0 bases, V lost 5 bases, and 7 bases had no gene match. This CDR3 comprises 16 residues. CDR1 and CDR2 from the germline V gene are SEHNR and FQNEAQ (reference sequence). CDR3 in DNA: TGTGCCAGCAGCCCCCCGGGACAGCTCTCTGGAAACACCATATATTTT. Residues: CASSPPGQLSGNTIYF.

The CDR3 coding sequence is TGTGCCACCGGTGGACAGGGGGATCAGCCCCAGCATTTT. This encodes CATGGQGDQPQHF. This chain joins TRBV24-1 and TRBJ1-5; 10 bases are shared with TRBD1. Germline V CDR1 and CDR2: KGHDR, SFDVKD. V gave up 9 bases and J gave up 5 bases; unmatched junction bases: 3. CDR3 size: 13 residues.